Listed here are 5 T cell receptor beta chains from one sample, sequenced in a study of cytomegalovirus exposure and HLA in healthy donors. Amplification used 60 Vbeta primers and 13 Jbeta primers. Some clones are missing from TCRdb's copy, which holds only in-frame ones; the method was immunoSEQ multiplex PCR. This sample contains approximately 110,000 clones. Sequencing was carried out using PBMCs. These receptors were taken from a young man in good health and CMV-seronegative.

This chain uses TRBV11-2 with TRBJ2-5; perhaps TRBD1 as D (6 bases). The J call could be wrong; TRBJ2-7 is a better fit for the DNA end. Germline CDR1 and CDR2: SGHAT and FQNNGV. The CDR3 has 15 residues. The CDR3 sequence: CASSLSGQLLNEQYF. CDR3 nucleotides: TGTGCCAGCAGCTTAAGCGGACAGCTACTCAACGAGCAGTACTTC.

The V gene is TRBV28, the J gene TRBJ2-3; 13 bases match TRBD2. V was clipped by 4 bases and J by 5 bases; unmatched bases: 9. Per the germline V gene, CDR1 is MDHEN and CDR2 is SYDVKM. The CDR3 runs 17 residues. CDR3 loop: CASSSPGLAGVKDTQYF. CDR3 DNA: TGTGCCAGCAGTTCTCCAGGACTAGCGGGAGTGAAAGATACGCAGTATTTT.

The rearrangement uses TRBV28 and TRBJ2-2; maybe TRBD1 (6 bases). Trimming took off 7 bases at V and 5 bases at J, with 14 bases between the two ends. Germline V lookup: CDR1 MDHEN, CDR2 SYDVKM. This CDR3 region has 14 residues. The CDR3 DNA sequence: TGTGCCAGCACAATGACAGGCTCAACCGGGGAGCTGTTTTTT. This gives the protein CASTMTGSTGELFF.

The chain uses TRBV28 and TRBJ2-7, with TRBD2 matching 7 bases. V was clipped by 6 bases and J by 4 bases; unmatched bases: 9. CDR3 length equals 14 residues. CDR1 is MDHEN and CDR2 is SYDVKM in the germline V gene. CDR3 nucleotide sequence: TGTGCCAGCAGACCGGGACTAAGTATTTACGAGCAGTACTTC. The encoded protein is CASRPGLSIYEQYF.

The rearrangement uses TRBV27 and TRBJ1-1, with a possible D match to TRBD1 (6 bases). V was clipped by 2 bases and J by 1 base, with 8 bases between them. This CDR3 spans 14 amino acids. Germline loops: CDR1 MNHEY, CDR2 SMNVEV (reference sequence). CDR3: CASSLMGANTEAFF. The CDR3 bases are TGTGCCAGCAGTTTAATGGGGGCGAACACTGAAGCTTTCTTT.